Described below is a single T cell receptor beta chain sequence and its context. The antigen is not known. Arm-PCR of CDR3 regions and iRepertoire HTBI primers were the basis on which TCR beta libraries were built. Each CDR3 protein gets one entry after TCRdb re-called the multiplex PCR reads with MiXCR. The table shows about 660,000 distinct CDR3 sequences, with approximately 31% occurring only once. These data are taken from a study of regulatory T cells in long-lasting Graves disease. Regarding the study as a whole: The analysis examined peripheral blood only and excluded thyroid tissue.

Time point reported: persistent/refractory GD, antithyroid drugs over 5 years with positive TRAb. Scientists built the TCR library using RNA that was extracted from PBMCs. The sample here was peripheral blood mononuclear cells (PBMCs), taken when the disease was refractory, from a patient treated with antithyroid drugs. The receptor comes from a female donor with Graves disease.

CDR3 nucleotides: TGCGCCAGCAGCTTGGGCCAGGGGGCCGGGGGAGGCACCTTC. Amino acid sequence: CASSLGQGAGGGTF. The chain links TRBV5-1 to TRBJ1-2; TRBD1 agrees at 8 bases. V dropped 0 bases and J dropped 13; count of bases not matched to a gene: 11. The CDR3 consists of 14 residues. The germline gives CDR1 SGHRS, CDR2 YFSETQ.